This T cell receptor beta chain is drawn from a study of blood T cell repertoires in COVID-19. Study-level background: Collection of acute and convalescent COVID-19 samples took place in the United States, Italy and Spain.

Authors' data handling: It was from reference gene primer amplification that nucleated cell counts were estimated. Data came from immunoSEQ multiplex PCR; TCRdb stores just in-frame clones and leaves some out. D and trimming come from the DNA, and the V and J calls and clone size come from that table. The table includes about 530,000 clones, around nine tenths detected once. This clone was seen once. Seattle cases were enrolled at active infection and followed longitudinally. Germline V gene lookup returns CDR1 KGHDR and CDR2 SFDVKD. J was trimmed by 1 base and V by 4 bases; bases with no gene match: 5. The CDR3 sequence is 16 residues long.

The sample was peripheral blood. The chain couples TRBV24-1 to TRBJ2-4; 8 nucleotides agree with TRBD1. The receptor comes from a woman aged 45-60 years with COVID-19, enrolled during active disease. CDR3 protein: CATSDPTGDAKNIQYF. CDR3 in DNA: TGTGCCACCAGTGACCCGACAGGGGATGCCAAAAACATTCAGTACTTC.